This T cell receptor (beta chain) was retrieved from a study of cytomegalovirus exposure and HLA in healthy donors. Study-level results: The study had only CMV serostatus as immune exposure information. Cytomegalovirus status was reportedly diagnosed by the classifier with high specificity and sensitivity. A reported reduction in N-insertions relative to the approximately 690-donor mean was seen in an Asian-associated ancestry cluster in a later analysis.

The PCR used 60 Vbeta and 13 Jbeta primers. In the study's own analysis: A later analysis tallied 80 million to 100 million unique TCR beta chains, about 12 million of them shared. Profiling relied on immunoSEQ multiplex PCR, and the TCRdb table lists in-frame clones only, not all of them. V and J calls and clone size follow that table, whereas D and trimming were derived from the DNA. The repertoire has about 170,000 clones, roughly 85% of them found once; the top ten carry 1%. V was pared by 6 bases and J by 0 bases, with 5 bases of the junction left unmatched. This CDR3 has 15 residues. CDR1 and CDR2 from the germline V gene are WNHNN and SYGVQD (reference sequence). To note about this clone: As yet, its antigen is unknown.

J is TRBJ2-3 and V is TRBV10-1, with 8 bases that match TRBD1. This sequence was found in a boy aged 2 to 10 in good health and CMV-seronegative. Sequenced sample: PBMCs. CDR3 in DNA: TGCGCCAGCAGCGACAGGGGTGAGAGCACAGATACGCAGTATTTT. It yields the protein CASSDRGESTDTQYF.